This record concerns one T cell receptor beta chain sequence. Its specificity is not known. Together with a sample-barcoded 5' primer, a J-beta primer mix was included in a second PCR lasting about 7 to 11 cycles. MiXCR, run by TCRdb on the 5' RACE reads, gives a single entry per CDR3 protein. Of roughly 410,000 distinct CDR3 sequences detected, roughly half appear once; the ten largest clones hold 45% to 55%. These data originate in a study of blood T cells in healthy people across ages. Study outcomes and limitations: Roughly linear age-related decline in beta diversity appeared, significant by age roughly 40. Greater diversity and more naive CD4+ cells were seen in long-lived donors than in aged donors.

The CDR3 is made up of 13 amino acids. Germline CDR1 reads SGHTA; CDR2 reads FQGNSA. The donors, aged roughly 6 to 95, were healthy Caucasians from Russia. Every participating donor contributed roughly 11 milliliters of peripheral blood through a draw. Sequencing input: blood. The genes are TRBV7-2 and TRBJ2-5; D is possibly TRBD1 (6 bases). The J call may be wrong; the DNA end is better matched by TRBJ2-7. This TCR was recovered from a man aged 55-75 years in good health. The CDR3 bases are TGTGCCAGCAGCTATACAGGGAATGACGAGCAGTACTTC. This sequence encodes CASSYTGNDEQYF.